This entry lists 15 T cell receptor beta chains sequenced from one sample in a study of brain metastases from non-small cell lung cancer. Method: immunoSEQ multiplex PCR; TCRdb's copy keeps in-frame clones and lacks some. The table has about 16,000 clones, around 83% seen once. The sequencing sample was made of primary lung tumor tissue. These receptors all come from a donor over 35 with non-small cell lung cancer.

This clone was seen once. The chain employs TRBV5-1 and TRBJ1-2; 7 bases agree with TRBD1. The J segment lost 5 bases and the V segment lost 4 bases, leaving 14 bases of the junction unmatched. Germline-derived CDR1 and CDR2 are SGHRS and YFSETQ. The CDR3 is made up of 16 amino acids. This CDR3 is CASSLAPSGTAYGYTF. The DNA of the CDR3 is TGCGCCAGCAGCCTGGCACCTTCCGGGACAGCTTATGGCTACACCTTC.

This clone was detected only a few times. CDR3 region: CASSRGAPGRSGNTIYF. The CDR3 DNA reads as TGTGCCAGCAGCCGGGGGGCCCCGGGGCGTTCTGGAAACACCATATATTTT. The chain couples TRBV27 to TRBJ1-3, with D maybe TRBD1 (6 bases). The CDR3 is made up of 17 amino acids. V lost 6 bases and J lost 1, with 19 bases in between. Germline CDR1 reads MNHEY; CDR2 reads SMNVEV (reference sequence).

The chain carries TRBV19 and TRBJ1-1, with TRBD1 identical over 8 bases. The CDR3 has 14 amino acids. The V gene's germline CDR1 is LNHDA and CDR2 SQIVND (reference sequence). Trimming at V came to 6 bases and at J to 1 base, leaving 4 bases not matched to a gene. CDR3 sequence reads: CASRRTGRNTEAFF. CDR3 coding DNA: TGTGCCAGTAGGAGGACAGGGCGGAACACTGAAGCTTTCTTT.

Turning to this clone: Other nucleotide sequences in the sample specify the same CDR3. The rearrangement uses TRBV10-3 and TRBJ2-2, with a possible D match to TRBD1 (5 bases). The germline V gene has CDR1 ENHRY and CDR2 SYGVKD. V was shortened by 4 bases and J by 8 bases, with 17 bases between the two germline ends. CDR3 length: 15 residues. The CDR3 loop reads CAISATESNTGELFF. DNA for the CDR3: TGTGCCATCAGTGCGACAGAATCGAATACTGGGGAGCTGTTTTTT.

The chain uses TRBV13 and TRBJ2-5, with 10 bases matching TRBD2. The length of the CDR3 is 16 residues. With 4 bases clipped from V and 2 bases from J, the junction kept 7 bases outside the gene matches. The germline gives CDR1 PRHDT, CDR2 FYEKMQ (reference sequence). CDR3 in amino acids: CASSSFRTSGQETQYF. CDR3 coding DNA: TGTGCCAGCAGCTCCTTTAGGACTAGCGGTCAAGAGACCCAGTACTTC.

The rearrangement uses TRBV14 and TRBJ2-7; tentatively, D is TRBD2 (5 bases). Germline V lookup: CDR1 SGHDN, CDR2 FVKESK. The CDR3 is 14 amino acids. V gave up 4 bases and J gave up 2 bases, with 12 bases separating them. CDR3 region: CASSPTEGPYEQYF. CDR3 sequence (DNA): TGTGCCAGCAGCCCTACAGAGGGCCCCTACGAGCAGTACTTC.

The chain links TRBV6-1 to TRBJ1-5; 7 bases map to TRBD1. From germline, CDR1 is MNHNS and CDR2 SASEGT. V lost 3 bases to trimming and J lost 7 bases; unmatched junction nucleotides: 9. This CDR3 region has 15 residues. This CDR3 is CASSDRDRLKQPQHF. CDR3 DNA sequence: TGTGCCAGCAGTGATAGGGACAGACTAAAGCAGCCCCAGCATTTT.

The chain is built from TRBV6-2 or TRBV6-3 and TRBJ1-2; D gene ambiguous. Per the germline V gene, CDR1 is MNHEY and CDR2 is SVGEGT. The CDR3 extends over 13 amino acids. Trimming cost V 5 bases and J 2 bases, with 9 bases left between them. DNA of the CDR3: TGTGCCAGCAGTGACCCTCCCAACTATGGCTACACCTTC. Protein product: CASSDPPNYGYTF.

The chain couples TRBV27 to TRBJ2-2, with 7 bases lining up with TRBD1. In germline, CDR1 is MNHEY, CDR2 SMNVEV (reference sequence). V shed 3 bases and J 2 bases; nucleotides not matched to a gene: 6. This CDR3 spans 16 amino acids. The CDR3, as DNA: TGTGCCAGCAGTTTTCAGGACAGGATTAACACCGGGGAGCTGTTTTTT. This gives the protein CASSFQDRINTGELFF.

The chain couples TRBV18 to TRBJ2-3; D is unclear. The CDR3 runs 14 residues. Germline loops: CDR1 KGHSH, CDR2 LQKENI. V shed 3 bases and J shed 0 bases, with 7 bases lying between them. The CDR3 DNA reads TGTGCCAGCTCACCTCTGGGTAGCACAGATACGCAGTATTTT. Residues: CASSPLGSTDTQYF.

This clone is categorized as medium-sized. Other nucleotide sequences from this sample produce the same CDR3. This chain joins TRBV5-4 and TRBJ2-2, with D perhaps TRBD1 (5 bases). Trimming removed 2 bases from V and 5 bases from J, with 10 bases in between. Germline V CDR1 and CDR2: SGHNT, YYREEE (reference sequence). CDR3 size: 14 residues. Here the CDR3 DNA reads TGTGCCAGCAGCTTAAGGACAAAGACCGGGGAGCTGTTTTTT. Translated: CASSLRTKTGELFF.

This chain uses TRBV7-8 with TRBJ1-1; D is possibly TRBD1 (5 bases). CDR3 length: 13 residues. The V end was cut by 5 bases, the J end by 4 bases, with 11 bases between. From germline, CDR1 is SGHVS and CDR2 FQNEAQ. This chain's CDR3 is CASSPTGGTEAFF. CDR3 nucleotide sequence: TGTGCCAGCAGCCCCACTGGGGGCACTGAAGCTTTCTTT.

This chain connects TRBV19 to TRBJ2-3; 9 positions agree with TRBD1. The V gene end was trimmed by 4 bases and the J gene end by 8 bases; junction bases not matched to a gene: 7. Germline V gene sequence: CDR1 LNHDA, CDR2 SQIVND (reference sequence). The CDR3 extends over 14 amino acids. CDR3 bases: TGTGCCAGTAGTAGAGACCGGGACAGGGTTACGCAGTATTTT. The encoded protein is CASSRDRDRVTQYF. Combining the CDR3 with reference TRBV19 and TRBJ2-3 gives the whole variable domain DGGITQSPKYLFRKEGQNVTLSCEQNLNHDAMYWYRQDPGQGLRLIYYSQIVNDFQKGDIAEGYSVSREKKESFPLTVTSAQKNPTAFYLCASSRDRDRVTQYFGPGTRLTVL.

In nucleotides, the CDR3 is TGTGCTAGTGGTTTGGGACTAGCGGGGGCCTACGAGCAGTACTTC. Protein sequence: CASGLGLAGAYEQYF. The J gene is TRBJ2-7, the V gene TRBV12-5; the match to TRBD2 covers 12 bases. This CDR3 comprises 15 residues. Germline lookup yields CDR1 LGHNT and CDR2 FRNRAP. V lost 1 base to trimming and J lost 2 bases; unmatched junction nucleotides: 0.

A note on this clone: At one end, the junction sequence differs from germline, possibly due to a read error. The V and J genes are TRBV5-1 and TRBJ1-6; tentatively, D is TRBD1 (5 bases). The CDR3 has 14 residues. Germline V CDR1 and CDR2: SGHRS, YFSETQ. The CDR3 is CASSSGTANSPLHF. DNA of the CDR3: TGCGCCAGCAGTTCCGGGACGGCGAATTCACCTCTCCACTTT.